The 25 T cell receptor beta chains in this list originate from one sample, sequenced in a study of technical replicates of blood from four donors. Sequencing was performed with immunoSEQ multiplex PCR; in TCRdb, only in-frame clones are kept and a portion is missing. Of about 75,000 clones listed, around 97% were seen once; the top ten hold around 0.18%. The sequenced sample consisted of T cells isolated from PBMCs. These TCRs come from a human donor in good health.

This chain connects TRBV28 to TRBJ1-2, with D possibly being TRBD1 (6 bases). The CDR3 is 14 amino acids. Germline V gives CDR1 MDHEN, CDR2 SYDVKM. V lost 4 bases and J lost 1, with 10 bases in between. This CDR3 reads CASSSGADNYGYTF. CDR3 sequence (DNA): TGTGCCAGCAGTTCAGGGGCGGATAACTATGGCTACACCTTC.

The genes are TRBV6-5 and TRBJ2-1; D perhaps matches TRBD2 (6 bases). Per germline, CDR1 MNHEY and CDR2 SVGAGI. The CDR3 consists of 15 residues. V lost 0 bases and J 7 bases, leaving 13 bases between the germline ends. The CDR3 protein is CASSYSLQSGNEQFF. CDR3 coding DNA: TGTGCCAGCAGTTACTCATTACAGAGCGGGAATGAGCAGTTCTTC.

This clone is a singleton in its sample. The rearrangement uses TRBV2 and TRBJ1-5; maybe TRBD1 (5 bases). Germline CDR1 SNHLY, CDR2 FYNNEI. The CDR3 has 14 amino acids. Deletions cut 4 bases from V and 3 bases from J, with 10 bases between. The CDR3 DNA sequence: TGTGCCAGCAGTGGGAACAGGCTCAATCAGCCCCAGCATTTT. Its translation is CASSGNRLNQPQHF.

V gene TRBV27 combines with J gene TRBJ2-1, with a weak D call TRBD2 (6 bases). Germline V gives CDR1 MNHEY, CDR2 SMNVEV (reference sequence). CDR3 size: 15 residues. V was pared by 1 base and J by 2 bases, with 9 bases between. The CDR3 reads CASSLYGGTYNEQFF. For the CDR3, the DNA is TGTGCCAGCAGTTTATACGGCGGGACCTACAATGAGCAGTTCTTC.

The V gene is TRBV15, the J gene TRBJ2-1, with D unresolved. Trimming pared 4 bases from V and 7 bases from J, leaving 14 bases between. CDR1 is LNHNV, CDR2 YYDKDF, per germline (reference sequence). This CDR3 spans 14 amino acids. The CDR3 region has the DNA TGTGCCACCAGCACCTCGGAGACGCGGAATGAGCAGTTCTTC. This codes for CATSTSETRNEQFF.

The CDR3 region has the DNA TGTGCCAGCAGCGCCGGCCCTTCGGGTTACGAGCAGTACTTC. Its translation: CASSAGPSGYEQYF. The chain joins TRBV9 to TRBJ2-7; D is ambiguous. V shed 3 bases and J shed 4 bases, with 14 bases lying between them. CDR1 SGDLS and CDR2 YYNGEE come from the germline V gene. This CDR3 region has 14 residues.

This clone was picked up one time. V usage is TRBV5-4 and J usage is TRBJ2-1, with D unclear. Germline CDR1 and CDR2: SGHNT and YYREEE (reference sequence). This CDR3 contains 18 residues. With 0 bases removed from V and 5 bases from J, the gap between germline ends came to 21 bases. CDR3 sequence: CASSLALELDPLHNEQFF. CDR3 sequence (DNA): TGTGCCAGCAGCTTGGCCCTAGAGTTAGATCCCCTCCACAATGAGCAGTTCTTC.

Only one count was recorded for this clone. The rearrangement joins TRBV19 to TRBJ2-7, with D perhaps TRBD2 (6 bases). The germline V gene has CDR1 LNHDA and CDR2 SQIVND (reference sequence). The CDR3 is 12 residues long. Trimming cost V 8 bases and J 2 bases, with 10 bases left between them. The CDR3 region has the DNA TGTGCCAGTGGAACGGGGGCCTACGAGCAGTACTTC. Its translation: CASGTGAYEQYF.

The CDR3 DNA reads as TGTGCCAGTAGTCTTCTAGCGGGGGGCACAGATACGCAGTATTTT. Amino acids: CASSLLAGGTDTQYF. J is TRBJ2-3 and V is TRBV19; the match to TRBD2 covers 10 bases. The CDR3 is 15 residues long. V shed 5 bases, J shed 1 base, and the junction held 3 bases outside the gene matches. The germline CDR1 and CDR2 sequences are LNHDA and SQIVND (reference sequence).

The CDR3 DNA follows: TGTGCCAGCAGCCAAAATCCCCGGGGAATACCAGATACGCAGTATTTT. Translated: CASSQNPRGIPDTQYF. The chain uses TRBV7-3 and TRBJ2-3; D is perhaps TRBD2 (5 bases). V lost 5 bases and J lost 4, with 19 bases in between. The CDR3 runs 16 residues. Germline V gene lookup returns CDR1 SGHTA and CDR2 FQGTGA.

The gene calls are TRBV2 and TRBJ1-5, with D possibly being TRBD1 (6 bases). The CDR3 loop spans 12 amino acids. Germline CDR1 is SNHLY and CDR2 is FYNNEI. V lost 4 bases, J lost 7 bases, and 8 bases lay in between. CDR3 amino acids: CASSGGPQPQHF. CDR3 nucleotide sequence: TGTGCCAGCAGTGGGGGGCCCCAGCCCCAGCATTTT. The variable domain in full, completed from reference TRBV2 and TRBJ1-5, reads EPEVTQTPSHQVTQMGQEVILRCVPISNHLYFYWYRQILGQKVEFLVSFYNNEISEKSEIFDDQFSVERPDGSNFTLKIRSTKLEDSAMYFCASSGGPQPQHFGDGTRLSIL.

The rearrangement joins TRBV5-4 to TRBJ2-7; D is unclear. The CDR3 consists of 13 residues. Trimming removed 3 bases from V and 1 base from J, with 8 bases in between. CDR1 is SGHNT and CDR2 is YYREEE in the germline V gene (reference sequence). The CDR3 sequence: CASSSQRSYEQYF. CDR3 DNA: TGTGCCAGCAGCTCACAAAGATCCTACGAGCAGTACTTC.

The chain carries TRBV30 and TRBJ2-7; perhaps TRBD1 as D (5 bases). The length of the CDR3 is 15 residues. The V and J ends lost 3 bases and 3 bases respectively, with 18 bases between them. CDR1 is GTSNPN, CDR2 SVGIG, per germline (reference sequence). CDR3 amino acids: CAWRDSSFILYEQYF. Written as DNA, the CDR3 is TGTGCCTGGAGAGACAGTAGCTTCATCCTCTACGAGCAGTACTTC.

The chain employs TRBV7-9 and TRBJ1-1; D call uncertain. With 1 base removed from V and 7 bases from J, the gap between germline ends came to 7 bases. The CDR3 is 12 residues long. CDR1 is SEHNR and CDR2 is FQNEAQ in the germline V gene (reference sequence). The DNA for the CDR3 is TGTGCCAGCAGCTTAGATACGGTTGAAGCTTTCTTT. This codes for CASSLDTVEAFF. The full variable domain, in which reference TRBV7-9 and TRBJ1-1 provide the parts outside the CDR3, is DTGVSQNPRHKITKRGQNVTFRCDPISEHNRLYWYRQTLGQGPEFLTYFQNEAQLEKSRLLSDRFSAERPKGSFSTLEIQRTEQGDSAMYLCASSLDTVEAFFGQGTRLTVV.

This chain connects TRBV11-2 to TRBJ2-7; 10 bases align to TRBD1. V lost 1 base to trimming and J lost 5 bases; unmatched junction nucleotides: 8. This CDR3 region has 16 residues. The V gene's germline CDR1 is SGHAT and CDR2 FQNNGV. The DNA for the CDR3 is TGTGCCAGCAGCTTAGGACCTGGGGGGACAGGGGACGAGCAGTACTTC. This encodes CASSLGPGGTGDEQYF.

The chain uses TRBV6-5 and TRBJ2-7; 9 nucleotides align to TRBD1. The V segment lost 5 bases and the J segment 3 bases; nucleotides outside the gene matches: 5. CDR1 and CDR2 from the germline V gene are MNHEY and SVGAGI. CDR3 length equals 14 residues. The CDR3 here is CASSNRGQGYEQYF. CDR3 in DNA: TGTGCCAGCAGTAACCGGGGACAGGGCTACGAGCAGTACTTC.

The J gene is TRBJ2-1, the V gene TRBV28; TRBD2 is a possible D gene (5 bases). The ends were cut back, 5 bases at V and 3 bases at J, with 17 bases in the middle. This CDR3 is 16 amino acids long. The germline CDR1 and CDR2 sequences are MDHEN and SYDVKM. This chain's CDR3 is CASSVSSQLYYNEQFF. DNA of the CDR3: TGTGCCAGCAGTGTCTCTAGCCAACTCTACTACAATGAGCAGTTCTTC.

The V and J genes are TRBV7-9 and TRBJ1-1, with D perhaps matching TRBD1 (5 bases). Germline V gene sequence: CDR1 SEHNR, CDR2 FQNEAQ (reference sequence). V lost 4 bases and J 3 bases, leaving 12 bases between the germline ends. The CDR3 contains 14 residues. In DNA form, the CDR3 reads TGTGCCAGCAGCTCCCTGGCGGGGGACACTGAAGCTTTCTTT. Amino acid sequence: CASSSLAGDTEAFF. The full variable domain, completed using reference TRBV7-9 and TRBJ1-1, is DTGVSQNPRHKITKRGQNVTFRCDPISEHNRLYWYRQTLGQGPEFLTYFQNEAQLEKSRLLSDRFSAERPKGSFSTLEIQRTEQGDSAMYLCASSSLAGDTEAFFGQGTRLTVV.

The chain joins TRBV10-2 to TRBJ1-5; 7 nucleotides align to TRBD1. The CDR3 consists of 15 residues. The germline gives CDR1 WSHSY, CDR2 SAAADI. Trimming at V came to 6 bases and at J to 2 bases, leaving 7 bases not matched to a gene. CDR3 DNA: TGCGCCAGCAGCGGACAGGCCGGCCGCAATCAGCCCCAGCATTTT. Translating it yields CASSGQAGRNQPQHF.

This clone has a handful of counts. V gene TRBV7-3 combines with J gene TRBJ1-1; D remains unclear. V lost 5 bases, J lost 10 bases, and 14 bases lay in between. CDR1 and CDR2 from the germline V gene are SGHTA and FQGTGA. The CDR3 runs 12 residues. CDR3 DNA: TGTGCCAGCAGCCCCGGGGAGGGTACAGCTTTCTTT. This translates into CASSPGEGTAFF.

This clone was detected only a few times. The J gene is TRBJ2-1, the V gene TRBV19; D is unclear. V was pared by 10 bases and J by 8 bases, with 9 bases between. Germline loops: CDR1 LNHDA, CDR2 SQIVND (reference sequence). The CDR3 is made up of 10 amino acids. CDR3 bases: TGTGCCAAGATGGCCGATGAGCAGTTCTTC. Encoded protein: CAKMADEQFF.

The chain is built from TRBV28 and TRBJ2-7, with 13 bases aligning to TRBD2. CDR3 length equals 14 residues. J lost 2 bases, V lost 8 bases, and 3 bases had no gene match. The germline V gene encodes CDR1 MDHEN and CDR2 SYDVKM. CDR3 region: CASLGLAGAYEQYF. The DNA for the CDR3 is TGTGCCAGCCTCGGACTAGCGGGAGCCTACGAGCAGTACTTC. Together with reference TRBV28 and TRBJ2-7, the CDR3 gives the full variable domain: DVKVTQSSRYLVKRTGEKVFLECVQDMDHENMFWYRQDPGLGLRLIYFSYDVKMKEKGDIPEGYSVSREKKERFSLILESASTNQTSMYLCASLGLAGAYEQYFGPGTRLTVT.

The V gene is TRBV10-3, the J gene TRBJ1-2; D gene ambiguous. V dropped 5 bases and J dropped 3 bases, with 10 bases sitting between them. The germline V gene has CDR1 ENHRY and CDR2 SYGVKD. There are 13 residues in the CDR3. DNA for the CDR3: TGTGCCATCAGTAGCACCTACGACTATGGCTACACCTTC. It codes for CAISSTYDYGYTF.

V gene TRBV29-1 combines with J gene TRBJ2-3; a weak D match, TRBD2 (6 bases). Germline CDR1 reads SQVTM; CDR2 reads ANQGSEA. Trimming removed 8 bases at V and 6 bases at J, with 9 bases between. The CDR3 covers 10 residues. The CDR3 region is CSCGGDTQYF. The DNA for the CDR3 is TGCAGCTGTGGAGGGGATACGCAGTATTTT.

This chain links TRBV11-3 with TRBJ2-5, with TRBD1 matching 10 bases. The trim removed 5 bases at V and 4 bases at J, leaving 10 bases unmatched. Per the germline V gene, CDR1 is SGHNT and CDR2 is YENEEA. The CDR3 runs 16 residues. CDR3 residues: CASSPGTGVPGETQYF. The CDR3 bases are TGTGCCAGCAGCCCAGGGACAGGGGTACCGGGAGAGACCCAGTACTTC.